This TCR beta chain emerged from a study of identical twins. General study results and limits: Insertion counts were lower in abundant cord blood beta clonotypes, a trend that memory repertoires did not show.

Germline V gives CDR1 DFQATT, CDR2 SNEGSKA (reference sequence). V lost 5 bases, J lost 0 bases, and 14 bases lay in between. CDR3 size: 15 residues. Note on this clonotype: Its antigen is as yet unknown.

TCRdb reprocessed the 5' RACE reads via MiXCR and lists one record per CDR3 protein. There are about 530,000 distinct CDR3 sequences in the sample; 20% to 25% occur only once, and approximately 0.52% lies in the top ten. The same sample was also used in a study of yellow fever vaccine responses in identical twins. That investigation notes: After vaccination, twins' T cell response reportedly seemed partly convergent, partly personalized.

Sequencing was done on a sample of CD4+ T cells sorted from blood. The source is a woman between 18 and 29 years old in good health. This rearrangement joins TRBV20-1 to TRBJ2-1; either TRBD1 or TRBD2 may supply D (5 bases each). In DNA form, the CDR3 reads TGCAGTGCTGGACACCGTGGGAGCTCCTACAATGAGCAGTTCTTC. As protein: CSAGHRGSSYNEQFF.